This T cell receptor (beta chain) comes out of a study of T cells in Graves' hyperthyroidism and ophthalmopathy. Study-level information: Sampling of peripheral blood happened at initial diagnosis, prior to any treatment. General study results and limits: Among thyroid clonotypes expanded above 0.001, most also appeared in blood.

RNA transcripts served as the template for amplifying TCR beta CDR3 regions. Initially, a first-round RT-PCR of the TCR CDR3 employed the HTBI primer set. Using its own MiXCR run on the multiplex PCR reads, TCRdb lists one record per CDR3 protein. The sample has 600,000 to 900,000 distinct CDR3 sequences; 16% are singletons. Graves' hyperthyroidism showing no ophthalmopathy progression within 18 months was considered stable. Those with hyperthyroidism were 18 to 65 years old, newly diagnosed, and ill for under 2 months. The table lists this clonotype with a few counts. The antigen is not known. The CDR3 loop spans 15 amino acids. Germline CDR1 SNHLY, CDR2 FYNNEI. Trimming removed 5 bases at V and 8 bases at J, with 16 bases between.

Sequencing was done on a sample of blood. The source is a young man with Graves' hyperthyroidism. This rearrangement joins TRBV2 to TRBJ1-6; D possibly corresponds to TRBD1 (5 bases). The CDR3: CASSRISTGDSPLHF. For the CDR3, the DNA is TGTGCCAGCAGTCGAATTTCTACGGGGGATTCACCCCTCCACTTT.